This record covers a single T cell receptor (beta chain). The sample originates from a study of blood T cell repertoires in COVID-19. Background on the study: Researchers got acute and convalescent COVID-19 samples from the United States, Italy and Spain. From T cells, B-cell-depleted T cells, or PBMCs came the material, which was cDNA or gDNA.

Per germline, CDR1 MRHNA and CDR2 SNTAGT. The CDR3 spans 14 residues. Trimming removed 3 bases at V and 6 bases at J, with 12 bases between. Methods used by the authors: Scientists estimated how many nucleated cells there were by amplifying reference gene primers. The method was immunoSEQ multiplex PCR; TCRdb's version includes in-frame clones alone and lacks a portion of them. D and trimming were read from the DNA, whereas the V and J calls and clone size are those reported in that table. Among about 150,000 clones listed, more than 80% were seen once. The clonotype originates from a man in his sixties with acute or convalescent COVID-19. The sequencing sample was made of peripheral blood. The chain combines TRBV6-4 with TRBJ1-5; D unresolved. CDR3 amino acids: CASSERFDGQPQHF. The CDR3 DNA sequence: TGTGCCAGCAGTGAACGGTTCGATGGTCAGCCCCAGCATTTT.